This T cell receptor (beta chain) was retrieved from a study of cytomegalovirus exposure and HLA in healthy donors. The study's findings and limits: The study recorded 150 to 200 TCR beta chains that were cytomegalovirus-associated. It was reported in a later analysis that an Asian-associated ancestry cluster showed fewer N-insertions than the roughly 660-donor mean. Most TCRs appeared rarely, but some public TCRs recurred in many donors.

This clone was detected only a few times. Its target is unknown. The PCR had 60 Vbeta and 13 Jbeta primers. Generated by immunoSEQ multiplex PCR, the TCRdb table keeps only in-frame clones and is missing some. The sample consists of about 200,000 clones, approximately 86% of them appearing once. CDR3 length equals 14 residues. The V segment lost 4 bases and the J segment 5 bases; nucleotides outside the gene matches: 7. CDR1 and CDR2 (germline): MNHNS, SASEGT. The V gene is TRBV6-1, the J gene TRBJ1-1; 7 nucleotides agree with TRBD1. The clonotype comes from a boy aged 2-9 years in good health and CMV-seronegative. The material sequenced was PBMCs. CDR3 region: CASSVIRGATEAFF. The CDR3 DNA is TGTGCCAGCAGTGTTATCAGGGGGGCAACTGAAGCTTTCTTT.